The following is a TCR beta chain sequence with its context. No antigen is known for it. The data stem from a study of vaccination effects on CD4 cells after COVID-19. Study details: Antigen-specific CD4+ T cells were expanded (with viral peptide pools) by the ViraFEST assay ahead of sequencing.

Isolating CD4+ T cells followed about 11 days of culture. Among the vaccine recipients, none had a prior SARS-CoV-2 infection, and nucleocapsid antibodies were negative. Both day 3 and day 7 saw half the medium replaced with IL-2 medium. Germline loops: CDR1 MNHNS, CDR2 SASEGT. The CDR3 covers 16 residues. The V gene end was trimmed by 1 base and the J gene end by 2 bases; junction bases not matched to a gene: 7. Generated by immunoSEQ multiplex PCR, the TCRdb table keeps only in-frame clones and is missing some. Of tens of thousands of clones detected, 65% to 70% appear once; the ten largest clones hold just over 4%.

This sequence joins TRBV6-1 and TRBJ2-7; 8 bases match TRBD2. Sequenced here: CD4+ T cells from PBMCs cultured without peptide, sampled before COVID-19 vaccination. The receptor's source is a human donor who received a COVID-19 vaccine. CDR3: CASSEVGRVGTYEQYF. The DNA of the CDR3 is TGTGCCAGCAGTGAAGTCGGGAGGGTCGGAACCTACGAGCAGTACTTC.